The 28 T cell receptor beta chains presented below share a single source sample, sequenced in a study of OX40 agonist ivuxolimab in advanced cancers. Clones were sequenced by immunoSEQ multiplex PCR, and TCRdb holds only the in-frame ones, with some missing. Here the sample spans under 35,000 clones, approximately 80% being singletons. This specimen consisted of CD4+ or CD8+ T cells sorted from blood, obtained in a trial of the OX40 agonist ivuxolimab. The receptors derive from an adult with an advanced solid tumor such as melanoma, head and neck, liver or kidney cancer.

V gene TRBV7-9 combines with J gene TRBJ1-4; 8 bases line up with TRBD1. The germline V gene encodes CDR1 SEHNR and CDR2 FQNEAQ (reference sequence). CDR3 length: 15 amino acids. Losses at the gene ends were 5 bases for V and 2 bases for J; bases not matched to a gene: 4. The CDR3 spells CASSPHRGTNEKLFF. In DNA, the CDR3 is TGTGCCAGCAGCCCCCACAGGGGGACTAATGAAAAACTGTTTTTT.

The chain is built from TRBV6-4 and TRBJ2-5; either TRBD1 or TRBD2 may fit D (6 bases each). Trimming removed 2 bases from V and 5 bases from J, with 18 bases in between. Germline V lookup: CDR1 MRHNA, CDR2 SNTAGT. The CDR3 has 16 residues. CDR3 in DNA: TGTGCCAGCAGTGACCTACCGGGGGCCTTTTTGGAGACCCAGTACTTC. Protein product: CASSDLPGAFLETQYF.

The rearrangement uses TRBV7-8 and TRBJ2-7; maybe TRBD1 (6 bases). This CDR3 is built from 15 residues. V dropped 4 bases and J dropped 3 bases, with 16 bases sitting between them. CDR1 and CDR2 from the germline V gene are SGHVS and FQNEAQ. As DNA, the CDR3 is TGTGCCAGCAGCTCATCCGGGACAATAGGCTACGAGCAGTACTTC. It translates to CASSSSGTIGYEQYF.

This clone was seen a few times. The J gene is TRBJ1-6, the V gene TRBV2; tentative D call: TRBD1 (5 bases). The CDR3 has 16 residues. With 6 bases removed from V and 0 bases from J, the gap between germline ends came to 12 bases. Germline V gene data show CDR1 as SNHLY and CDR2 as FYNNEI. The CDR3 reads CASSPLQVSYNSPLHF. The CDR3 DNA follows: TGTGCCAGCAGCCCCCTACAGGTCTCCTATAATTCACCCCTCCACTTT.

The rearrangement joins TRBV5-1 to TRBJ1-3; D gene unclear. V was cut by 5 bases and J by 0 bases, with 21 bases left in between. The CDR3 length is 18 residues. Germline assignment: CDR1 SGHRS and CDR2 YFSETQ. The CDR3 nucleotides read TGCGCCAGCAGTTGGGATCTCTCTTTCCTTTACTCTGGAAACACCATATATTTT. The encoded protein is CASSWDLSFLYSGNTIYF.

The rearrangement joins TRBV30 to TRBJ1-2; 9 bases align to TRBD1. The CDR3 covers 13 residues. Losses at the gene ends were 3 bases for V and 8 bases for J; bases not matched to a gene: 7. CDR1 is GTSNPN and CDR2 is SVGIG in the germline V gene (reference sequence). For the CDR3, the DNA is TGTGCCTGGAGCGAAGGGACAGGGAACGGCTACACCTTC. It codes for CAWSEGTGNGYTF.

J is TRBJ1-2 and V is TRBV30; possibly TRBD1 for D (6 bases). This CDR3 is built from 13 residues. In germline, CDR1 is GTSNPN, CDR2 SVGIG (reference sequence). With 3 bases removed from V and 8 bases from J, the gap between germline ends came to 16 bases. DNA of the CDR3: TGTGCCTGGAGGCACGGGGGCGACCGGGGCTACACCTTC. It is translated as CAWRHGGDRGYTF.

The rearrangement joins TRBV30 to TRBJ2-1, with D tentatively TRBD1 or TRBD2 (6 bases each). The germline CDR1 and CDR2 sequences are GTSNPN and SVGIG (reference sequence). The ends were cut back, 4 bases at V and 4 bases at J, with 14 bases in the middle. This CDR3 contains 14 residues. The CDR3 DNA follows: TGTGCCTGGAACGTCCGGGGGCGGTACAATGAGCAGTTCTTC. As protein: CAWNVRGRYNEQFF. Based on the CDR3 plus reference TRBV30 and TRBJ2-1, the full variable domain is SQTIHQWPATLVQPVGSPLSLECTVEGTSNPNLYWYRQAAGRGLQLLFYSVGIGQISSEVPQNLSASRPQDRQFILSSKKLLLSDSGFYLCAWNVRGRYNEQFFGPGTRLTVL.

CDR3 bases: TGTGCCAGCAGCAAAGCTGAGGGATTTGTCTCCTACGAGCAGTACTTC. Its translation is CASSKAEGFVSYEQYF. The rearrangement links TRBV21-1 to TRBJ2-7; the D segment call TRBD2 is taken from the table without a DNA check. TRBV21-1 is recorded as a pseudogene. CDR3 length equals 16 residues.

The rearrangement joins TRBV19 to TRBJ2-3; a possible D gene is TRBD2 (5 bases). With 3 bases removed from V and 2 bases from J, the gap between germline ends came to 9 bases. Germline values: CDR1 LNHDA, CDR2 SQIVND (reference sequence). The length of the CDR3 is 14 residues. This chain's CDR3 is CASSIPGYTDTQYF. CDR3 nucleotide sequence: TGTGCCAGTAGTATCCCGGGATACACAGATACGCAGTATTTT.

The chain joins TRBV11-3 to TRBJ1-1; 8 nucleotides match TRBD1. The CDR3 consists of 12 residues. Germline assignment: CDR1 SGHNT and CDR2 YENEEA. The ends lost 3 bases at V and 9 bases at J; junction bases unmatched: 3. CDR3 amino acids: CASSFGTGKAFF. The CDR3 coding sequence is TGTGCCAGCAGCTTCGGGACAGGTAAAGCTTTCTTT.

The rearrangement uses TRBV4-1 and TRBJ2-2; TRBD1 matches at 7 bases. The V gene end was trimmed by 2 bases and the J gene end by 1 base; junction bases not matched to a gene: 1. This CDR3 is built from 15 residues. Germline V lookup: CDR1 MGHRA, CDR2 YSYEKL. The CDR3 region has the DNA TGCGCCAGCAGCCAACGGACAGGGAACACCGGGGAGCTGTTTTTT. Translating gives CASSQRTGNTGELFF.

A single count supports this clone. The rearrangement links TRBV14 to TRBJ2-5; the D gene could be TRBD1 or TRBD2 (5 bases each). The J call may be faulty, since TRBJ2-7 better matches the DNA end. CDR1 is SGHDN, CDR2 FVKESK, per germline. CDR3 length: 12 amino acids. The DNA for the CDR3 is TGTGCCAGCAGCCGGGACCGCTACGAGCAGTACTTC. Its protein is CASSRDRYEQYF.

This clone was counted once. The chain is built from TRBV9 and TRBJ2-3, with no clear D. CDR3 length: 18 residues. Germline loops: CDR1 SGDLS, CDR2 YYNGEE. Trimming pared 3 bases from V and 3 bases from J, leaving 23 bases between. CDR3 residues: CASSAQVKPTPGTDTQYF. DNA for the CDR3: TGTGCCAGCAGCGCACAAGTCAAACCCACCCCTGGGACAGATACGCAGTATTTT.

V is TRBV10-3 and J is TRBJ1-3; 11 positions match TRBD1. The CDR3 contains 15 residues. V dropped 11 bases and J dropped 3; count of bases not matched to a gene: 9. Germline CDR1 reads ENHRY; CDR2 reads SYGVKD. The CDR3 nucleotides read TGTGCCCTTCGCCCGGGACAGGGGGATGGAAACACCATATATTTT. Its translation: CALRPGQGDGNTIYF.

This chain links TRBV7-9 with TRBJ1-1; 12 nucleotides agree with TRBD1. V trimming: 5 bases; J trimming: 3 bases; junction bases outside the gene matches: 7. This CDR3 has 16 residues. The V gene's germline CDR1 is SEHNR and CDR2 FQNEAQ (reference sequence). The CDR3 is CASSTGTGGTDTEAFF. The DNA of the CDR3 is TGTGCCAGCAGCACCGGGACAGGGGGCACGGACACTGAAGCTTTCTTT.

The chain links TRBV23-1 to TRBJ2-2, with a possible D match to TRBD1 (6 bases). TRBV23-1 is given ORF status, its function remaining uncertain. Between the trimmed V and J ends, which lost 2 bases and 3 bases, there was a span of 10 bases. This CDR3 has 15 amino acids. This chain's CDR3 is CASSQTGLDTGELFF. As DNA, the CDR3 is TGCGCCAGCAGTCAAACAGGGTTGGACACCGGGGAGCTGTTTTTT.

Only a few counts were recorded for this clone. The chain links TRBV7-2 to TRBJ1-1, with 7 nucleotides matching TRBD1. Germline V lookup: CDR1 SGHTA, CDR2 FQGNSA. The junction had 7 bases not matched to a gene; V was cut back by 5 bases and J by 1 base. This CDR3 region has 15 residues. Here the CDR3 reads CASSPEQGTNTEAFF. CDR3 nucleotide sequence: TGTGCCAGCAGCCCCGAACAGGGGACGAACACTGAAGCTTTCTTT. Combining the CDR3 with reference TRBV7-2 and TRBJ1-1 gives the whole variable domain GAGVSQSPSNKVTEKGKDVELRCDPISGHTALYWYRQSLGQGLEFLIYFQGNSAPDKSGLPSDRFSAERTGGSVSTLTIQRTQQEDSAVYLCASSPEQGTNTEAFFGQGTRLTVV.

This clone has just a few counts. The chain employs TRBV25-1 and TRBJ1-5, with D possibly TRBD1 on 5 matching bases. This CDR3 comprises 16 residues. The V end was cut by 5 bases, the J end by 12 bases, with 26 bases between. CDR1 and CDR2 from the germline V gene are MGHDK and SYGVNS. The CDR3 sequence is CASSTIGTSEVADQHF. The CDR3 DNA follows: TGTGCCAGCAGTACGATAGGGACGTCGGAAGTGGCGGACCAGCATTTT.

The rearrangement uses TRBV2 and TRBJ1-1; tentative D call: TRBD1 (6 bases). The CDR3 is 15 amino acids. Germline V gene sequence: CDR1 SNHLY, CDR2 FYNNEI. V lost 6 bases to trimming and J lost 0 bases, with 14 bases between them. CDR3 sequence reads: CASRARQDLNTEAFF. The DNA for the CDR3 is TGTGCCAGCAGGGCCCGACAGGATTTGAACACTGAAGCTTTCTTT.

The CDR3 sequence: CASSDGDTQYF. CDR3 sequence (DNA): TGTGCCAGCAGTGACGGGGATACGCAGTATTTT. The chain has TRBV7-9 and TRBJ2-3; D uncertain. CDR3 size: 11 residues. V was pared by 6 bases and J by 6 bases, with 7 bases between. The germline V gene encodes CDR1 SEHNR and CDR2 FQNEAQ (reference sequence).

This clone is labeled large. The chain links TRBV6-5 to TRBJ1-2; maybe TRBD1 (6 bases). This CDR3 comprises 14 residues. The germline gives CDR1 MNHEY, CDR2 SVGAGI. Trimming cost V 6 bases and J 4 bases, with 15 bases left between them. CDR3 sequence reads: CASSNKGQLYGYTF. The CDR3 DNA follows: TGTGCCAGCAGCAACAAAGGACAGCTCTATGGCTACACCTTC.

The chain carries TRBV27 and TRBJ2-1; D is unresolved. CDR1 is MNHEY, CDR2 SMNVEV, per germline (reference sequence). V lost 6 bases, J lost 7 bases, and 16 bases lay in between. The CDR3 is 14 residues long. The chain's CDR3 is CASSPGLSANEQFF. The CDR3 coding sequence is TGTGCCAGCAGCCCAGGATTATCGGCGAATGAGCAGTTCTTC.

Written as DNA, the CDR3 is TGCGCCAGCAGCCAACTGGGTAGTAGCACTTACGAGCAGTACTTC. It specifies CASSQLGSSTYEQYF. The V gene is TRBV4-1, the J gene TRBJ2-7; D uncertain. CDR1 MGHRA and CDR2 YSYEKL come from the germline V gene. The V gene lost 2 bases and the J gene lost 4 bases, with 15 bases spanning the gap. The CDR3 loop spans 15 amino acids.

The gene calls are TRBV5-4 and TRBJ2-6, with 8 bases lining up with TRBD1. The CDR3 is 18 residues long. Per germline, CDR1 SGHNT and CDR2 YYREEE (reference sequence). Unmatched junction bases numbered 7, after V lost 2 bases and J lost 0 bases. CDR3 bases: TGTGCCAGCAGCTTATTTGGACAGGGCTTCTCTGGGGCCAACGTCCTGACTTTC. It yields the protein CASSLFGQGFSGANVLTF.

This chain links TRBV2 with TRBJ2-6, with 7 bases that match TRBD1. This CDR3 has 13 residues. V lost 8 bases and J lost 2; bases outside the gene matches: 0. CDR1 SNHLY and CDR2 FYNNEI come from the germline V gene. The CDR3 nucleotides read TGTGCCAGCCAGGGGGCTGGGGCCAACGTCCTGACTTTC. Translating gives CASQGAGANVLTF. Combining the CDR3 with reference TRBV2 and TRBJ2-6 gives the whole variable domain EPEVTQTPSHQVTQMGQEVILRCVPISNHLYFYWYRQILGQKVEFLVSFYNNEISEKSEIFDDQFSVERPDGSNFTLKIRSTKLEDSAMYFCASQGAGANVLTFGAGSRLTVL.

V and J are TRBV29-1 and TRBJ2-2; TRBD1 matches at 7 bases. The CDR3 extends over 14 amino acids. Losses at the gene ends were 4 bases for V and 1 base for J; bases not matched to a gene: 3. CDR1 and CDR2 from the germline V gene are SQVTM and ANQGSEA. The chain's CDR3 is CSVGGQKNTGELFF. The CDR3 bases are TGCAGCGTTGGGGGACAGAAGAACACCGGGGAGCTGTTTTTT.

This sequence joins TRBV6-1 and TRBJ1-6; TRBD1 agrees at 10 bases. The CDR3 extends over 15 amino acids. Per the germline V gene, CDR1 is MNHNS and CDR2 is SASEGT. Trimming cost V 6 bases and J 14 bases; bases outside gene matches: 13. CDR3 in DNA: TGTGCCAGCAGGGAGACAGGGGGCCTCCACCCCACCCTCCACTTT. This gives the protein CASRETGGLHPTLHF.